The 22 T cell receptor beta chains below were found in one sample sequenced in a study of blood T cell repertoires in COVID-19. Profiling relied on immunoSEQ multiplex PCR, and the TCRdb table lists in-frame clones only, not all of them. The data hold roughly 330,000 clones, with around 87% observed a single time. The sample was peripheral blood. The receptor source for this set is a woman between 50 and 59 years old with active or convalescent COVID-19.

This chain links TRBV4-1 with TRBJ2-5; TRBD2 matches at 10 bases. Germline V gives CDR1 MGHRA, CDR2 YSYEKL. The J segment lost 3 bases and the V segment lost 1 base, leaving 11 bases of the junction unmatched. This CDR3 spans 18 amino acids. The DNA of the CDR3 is TGCGCCAGCAGCCAAGTTCAGGTGGGGCTAGCGGGGGAAGAGACCCAGTACTTC. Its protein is CASSQVQVGLAGEETQYF.

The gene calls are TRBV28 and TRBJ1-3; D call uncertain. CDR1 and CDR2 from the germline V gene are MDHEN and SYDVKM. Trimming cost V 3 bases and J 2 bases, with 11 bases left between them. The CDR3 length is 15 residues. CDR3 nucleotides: TGTGCCAGCAGTTTCCCACAAAAACCTGGAAACACCATATATTTT. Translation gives CASSFPQKPGNTIYF.

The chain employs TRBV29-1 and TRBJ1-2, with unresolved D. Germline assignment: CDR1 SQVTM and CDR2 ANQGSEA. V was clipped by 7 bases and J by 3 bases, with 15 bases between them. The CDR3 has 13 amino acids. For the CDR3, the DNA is TGCAGCGCAAAGGAGGGTCGGGACTATGGCTACACCTTC. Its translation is CSAKEGRDYGYTF.

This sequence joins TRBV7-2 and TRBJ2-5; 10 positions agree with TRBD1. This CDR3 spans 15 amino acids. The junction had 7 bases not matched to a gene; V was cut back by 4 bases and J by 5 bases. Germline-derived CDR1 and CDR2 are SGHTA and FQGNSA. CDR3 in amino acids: CASSSQTGGRETQYF. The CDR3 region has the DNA TGTGCCAGCAGCTCCCAGACAGGGGGCAGGGAGACCCAGTACTTC.

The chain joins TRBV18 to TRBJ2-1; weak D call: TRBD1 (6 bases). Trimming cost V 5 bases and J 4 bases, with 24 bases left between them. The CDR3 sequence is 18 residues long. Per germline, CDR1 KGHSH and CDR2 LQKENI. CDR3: CASSGRDNPRKVYNEQFF. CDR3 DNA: TGTGCCAGCTCAGGCCGGGACAACCCACGAAAGGTGTACAATGAGCAGTTCTTC.

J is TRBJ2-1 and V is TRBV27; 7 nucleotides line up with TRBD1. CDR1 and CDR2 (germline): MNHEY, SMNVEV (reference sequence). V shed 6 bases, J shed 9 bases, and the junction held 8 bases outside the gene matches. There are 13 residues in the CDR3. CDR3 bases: TGTGCCAGCAGCCTCGGACAGGTCGGTGAGCAGTTCTTC. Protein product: CASSLGQVGEQFF.

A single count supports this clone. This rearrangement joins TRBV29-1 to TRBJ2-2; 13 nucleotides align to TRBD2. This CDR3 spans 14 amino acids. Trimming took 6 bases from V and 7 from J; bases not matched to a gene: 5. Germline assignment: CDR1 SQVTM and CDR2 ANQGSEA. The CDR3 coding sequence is TGCAGCGTCAGGACTAGCGGGAGAGGCGGGGAGCTGTTTTTT. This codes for CSVRTSGRGGELFF.

Here the CDR3 reads CASSQPSSYEQYF. CDR3 in DNA: TGTGCCAGCAGCCAACCGAGCTCCTACGAGCAGTACTTC. The chain combines TRBV7-9 with TRBJ2-7, with no clear D. Germline CDR1 and CDR2: SEHNR and FQNEAQ (reference sequence). This CDR3 region has 13 residues. Between the trimmed V and J ends, which lost 5 bases and 0 bases, there was a span of 8 bases.

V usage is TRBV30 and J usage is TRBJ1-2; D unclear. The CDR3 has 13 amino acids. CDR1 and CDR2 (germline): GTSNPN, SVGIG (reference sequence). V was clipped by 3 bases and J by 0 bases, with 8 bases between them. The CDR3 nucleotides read TGTGCCTGGAGGGAGGGAACTAACTATGGCTACACCTTC. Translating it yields CAWREGTNYGYTF.

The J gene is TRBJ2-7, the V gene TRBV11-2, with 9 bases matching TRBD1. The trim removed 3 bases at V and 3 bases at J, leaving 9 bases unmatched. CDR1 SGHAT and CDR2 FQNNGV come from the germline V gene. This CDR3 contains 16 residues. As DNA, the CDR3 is TGTGCCAGCAGCTTCGAAACCGGGACAGGGATCTACGAGCAGTACTTC. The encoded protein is CASSFETGTGIYEQYF.

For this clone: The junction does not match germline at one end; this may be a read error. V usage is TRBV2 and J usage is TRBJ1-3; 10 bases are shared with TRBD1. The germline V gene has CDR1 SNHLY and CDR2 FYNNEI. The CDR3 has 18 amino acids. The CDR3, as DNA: TGTGCCAGCAGCGAAGAACGGGACAGGGGTTTGTCTGGAAACACCATATATTTT. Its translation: CASSEERDRGLSGNTIYF.

Here the CDR3 DNA reads TGCGCCAGCAGCCTGGAAATGGGCATTACCTACGAGCAGTACTTC. Residues: CASSLEMGITYEQYF. The J gene is TRBJ2-7, the V gene TRBV5-1; D gene ambiguous. Trimming cost V 4 bases and J 2 bases, with 16 bases left between them. The CDR3 has 15 residues. Germline V gene sequence: CDR1 SGHRS, CDR2 YFSETQ.

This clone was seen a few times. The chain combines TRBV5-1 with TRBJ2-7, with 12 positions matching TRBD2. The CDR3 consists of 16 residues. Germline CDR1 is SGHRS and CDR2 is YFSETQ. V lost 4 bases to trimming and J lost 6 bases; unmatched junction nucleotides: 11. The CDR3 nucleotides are TGCGCCAGCAGCCCTGATCTAGCGGGAGGGTTGATCGAGCAGTACTTC. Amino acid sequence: CASSPDLAGGLIEQYF.

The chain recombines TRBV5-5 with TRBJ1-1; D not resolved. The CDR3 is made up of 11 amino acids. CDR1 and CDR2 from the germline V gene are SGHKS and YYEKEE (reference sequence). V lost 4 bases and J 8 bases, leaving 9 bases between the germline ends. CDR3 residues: CASSLLGEAFF. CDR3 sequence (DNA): TGTGCCAGCAGCCTTCTAGGAGAAGCTTTCTTT.

The CDR3 loop reads CASSLLGRGRAPNTGELFF. CDR3 nucleotide sequence: TGTGCCAGCAGTTTATTAGGACGCGGGAGGGCCCCGAACACCGGGGAGCTGTTTTTT. The rearrangement joins TRBV27 to TRBJ2-2; 9 nucleotides match TRBD2. CDR1 and CDR2 from the germline V gene are MNHEY and SMNVEV (reference sequence). V lost 1 base to trimming and J lost 0 bases; unmatched junction nucleotides: 9. The CDR3 totals 19 residues.

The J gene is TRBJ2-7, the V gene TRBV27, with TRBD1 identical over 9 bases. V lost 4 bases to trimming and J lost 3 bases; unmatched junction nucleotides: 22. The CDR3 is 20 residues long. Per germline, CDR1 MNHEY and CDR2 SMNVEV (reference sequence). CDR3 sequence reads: CASSSTPGQGKPHGHYEQYF. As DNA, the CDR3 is TGTGCCAGCAGTTCAACACCGGGACAGGGAAAACCCCATGGGCACTACGAGCAGTACTTC.

The CDR3 DNA reads TGTGCCAGCCGGGGGGGTTCGGAGACCCAGTACTTC. Protein sequence: CASRGGSETQYF. This chain uses TRBV6-6 with TRBJ2-5; 8 bases fit TRBD2. Germline CDR1 is MNHNY and CDR2 is SVGAGI (reference sequence). V lost 8 bases and J lost 5; bases outside the gene matches: 4. The CDR3 consists of 12 residues.

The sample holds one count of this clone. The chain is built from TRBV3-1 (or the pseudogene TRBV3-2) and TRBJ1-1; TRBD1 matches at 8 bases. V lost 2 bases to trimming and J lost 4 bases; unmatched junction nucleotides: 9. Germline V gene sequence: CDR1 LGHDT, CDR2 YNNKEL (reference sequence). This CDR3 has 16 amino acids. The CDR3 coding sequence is TGTGCCAGCAGCCAATCCGGCAGGGGGCAGGGCACTGAAGCTTTCTTT. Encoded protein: CASSQSGRGQGTEAFF.

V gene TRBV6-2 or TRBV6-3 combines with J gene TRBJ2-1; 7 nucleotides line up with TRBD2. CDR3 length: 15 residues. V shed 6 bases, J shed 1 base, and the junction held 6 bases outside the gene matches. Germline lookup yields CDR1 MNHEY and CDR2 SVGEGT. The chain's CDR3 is CASSVLAASYNEQFF. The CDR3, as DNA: TGTGCCAGCAGCGTCCTAGCGGCATCCTACAATGAGCAGTTCTTC.

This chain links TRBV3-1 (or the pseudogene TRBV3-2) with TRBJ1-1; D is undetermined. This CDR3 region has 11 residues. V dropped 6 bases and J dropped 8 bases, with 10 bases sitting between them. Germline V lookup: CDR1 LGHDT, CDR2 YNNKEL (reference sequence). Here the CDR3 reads CASRNSREAFF. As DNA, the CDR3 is TGTGCCAGCAGAAACAGTAGGGAAGCTTTCTTT.

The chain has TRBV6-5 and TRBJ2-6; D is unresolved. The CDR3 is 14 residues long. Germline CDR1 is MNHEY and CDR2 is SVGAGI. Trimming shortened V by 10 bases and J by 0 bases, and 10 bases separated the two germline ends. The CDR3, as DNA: TGTGCCATCGACTTGGCCTCTGGGGCCAACGTCCTGACTTTC. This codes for CAIDLASGANVLTF.

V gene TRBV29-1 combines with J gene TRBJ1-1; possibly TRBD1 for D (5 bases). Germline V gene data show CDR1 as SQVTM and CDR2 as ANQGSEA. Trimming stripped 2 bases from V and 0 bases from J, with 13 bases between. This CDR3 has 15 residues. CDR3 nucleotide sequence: TGCAGCGTTGAAAACCAGGGATGGGTGAACACTGAAGCTTTCTTT. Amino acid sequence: CSVENQGWVNTEAFF.